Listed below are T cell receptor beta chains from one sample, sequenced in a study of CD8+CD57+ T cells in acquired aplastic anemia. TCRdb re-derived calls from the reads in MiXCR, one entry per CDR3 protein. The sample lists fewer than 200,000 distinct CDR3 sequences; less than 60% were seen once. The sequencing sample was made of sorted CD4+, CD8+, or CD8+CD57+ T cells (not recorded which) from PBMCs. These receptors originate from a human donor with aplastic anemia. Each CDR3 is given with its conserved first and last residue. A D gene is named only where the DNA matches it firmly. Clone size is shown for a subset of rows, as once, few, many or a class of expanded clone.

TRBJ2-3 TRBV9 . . TGTGCCAGCAGCCCCCCCTCAGATACGCAGTATTTT CASSPPSDTQYF
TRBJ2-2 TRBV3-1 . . TGTGCCAGCAGCCTGGATCCGGCCCCCCCAGGGACCGGGGAGCTGTTTTTT CASSLDPAPPGTGELFF
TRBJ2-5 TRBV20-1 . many TGCAGCGCCCGGGCCGGGGGTCAGACCCAGTACTTC CSARAGGQTQYF
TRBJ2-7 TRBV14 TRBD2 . TGTGCCAGCAGCCCCCGGACTAGCGAAGACTTC CASSPRTSEDF
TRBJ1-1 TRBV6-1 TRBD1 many TGTGCCAGCAGACTCAGACAGGGGATCGACACTGAAGCTTTCTTT CASRLRQGIDTEAFF
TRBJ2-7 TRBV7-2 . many TGTGCCAGCAGCTTAGGAGGGACGGACGAGCAGTACTTC CASSLGGTDEQYF
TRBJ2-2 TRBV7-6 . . TGTGCCAGCAGCCTGAGGACGGAGGGCGGGGAGCTGTTTTTT CASSLRTEGGELFF
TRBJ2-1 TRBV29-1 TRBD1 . TGCAGCGTTGACCAGGGGGCGTTTGATGAGCAGTTCTTC CSVDQGAFDEQFF
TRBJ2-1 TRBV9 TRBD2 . TGTGCCAGCAGCGTAGGACTAGCGGGGGGTGAGCAGTTCTTC CASSVGLAGGEQFF
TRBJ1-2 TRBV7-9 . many TGTGCCAGCAGCTTACAGGGCTGGAATGGCTACACCTTC CASSLQGWNGYTF
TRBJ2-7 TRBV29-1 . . TGCAGCGTCTATCTAACTGGACGGGAGCAGTACTTC CSVYLTGREQYF
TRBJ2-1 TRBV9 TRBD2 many TGTGCCAGCAGCGTAGATCCAGCGGGGGTCATCAATGAGCAGTTCTTC CASSVDPAGVINEQFF
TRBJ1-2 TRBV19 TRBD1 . TGTGCCAGTAGTATAGGACAGGGGGGAAATGGCTACACCTTC CASSIGQGGNGYTF
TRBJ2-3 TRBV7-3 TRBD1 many TGTGCCAGCAGCAAGCGACAGGGTCATGGTGCAGATACGCAGTATTTT CASSKRQGHGADTQYF
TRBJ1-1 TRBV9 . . TGTGCCAGCAGCGTAGAAGGGGAGACCACTGAAGCTTTCTTT CASSVEGETTEAFF
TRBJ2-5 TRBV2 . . TGTGCCAGCAGGAGCCCAGGGGGGTTCGAGACCCAGTACTTC CASRSPGGFETQYF
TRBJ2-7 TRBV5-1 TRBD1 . TGCGCCAGCGGCCCGGGACAGGGTCCCCACGAGCAGTACTTC CASGPGQGPHEQYF
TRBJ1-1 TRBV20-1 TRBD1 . TGCAGTGCCAGACAGGGGGCGGCACTAAACACTGAAGCTTTCTTT CSARQGAALNTEAFF
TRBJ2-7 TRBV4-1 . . TGCGCCAGCAGCCAAACGATTGGTGGAAGAAACGAGCAGTACTTC CASSQTIGGRNEQYF
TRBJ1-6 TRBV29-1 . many TGCAGCGTGCAGGGATCGGGAAATTCACCCCTCCACTTT CSVQGSGNSPLHF
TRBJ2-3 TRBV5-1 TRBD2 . TGCGCCAGCAGCTTGGAGTCTAGCGGGAGGCTCACGACAGATACGCAGTATTTT CASSLESSGRLTTDTQYF
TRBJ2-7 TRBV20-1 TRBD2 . TGCAGTGCTAGAGGTAGACTAGCGGGGGGGCTATTGTACTTC CSARGRLAGGLLYF
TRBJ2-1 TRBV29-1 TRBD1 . TGCAGCGTTACCCAGGGGGCCAATGAGCAGTTCTTC CSVTQGANEQFF
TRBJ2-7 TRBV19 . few TGTGCCAGTAGCTACAAATCTAGCTACGAGCAGTACTTC CASSYKSSYEQYF
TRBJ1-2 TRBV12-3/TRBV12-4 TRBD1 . TGTGCCAGCAGTCAAGCCGGGACAGGGGGCGACGGTGGCTACACCTTC CASSQAGTGGDGGYTF
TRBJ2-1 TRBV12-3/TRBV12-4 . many TGTGCCAGCAGTTTAGTAGTGAATGAGCAGTTCTTC CASSLVVNEQFF
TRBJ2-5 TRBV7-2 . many TGTGCCAGCAGCTTCCGGGGATCCGAGGTTGAGACCCAGTACTTC CASSFRGSEVETQYF
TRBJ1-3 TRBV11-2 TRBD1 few TGTGCCAGCAGCTCGCAGGCGGGACAGGGAAACACCATATATTTT CASSSQAGQGNTIYF
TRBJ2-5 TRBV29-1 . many TGCAGCGTTGGTATGTACCAAGAGACCCAGTACTTC CSVGMYQETQYF
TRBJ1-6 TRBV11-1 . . TGTGCCAGCAGCTTCGGCGGAGGCGTCTATAATTCACCCCTCCACTTT CASSFGGGVYNSPLHF
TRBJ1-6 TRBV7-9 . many TGTGCCAGCAGCTTGACAGATTCACCCCTCCACTTT CASSLTDSPLHF
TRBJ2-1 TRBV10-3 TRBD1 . TGTGCCATCAGTCTGGGGACAGGGAATGAGCAGTTCTTC CAISLGTGNEQFF
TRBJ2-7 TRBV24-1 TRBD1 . TGTGCCAGCAGACCTCCGGGGACAGGCCACTCCTACGAGCAGTACTTC CASRPPGTGHSYEQYF
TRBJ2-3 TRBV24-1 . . TGTGCCACCACCACTGGCGGGAGCACAGATACGCAGTATTTT CATTTGGSTDTQYF
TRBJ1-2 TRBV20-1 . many TGCAGTGCTAGTAGGAGGGGACGTACTAACTATGGCTACACCTTC CSASRRGRTNYGYTF
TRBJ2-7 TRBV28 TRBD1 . TGTGCCAGTTGGACAGGGGCCGTCGCCTACGAGCAGTACTTC CASWTGAVAYEQYF
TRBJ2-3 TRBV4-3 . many TGCGCCAGCAGCCGGCAACAGGGTCCCACAGATACGCAGTATTTT CASSRQQGPTDTQYF
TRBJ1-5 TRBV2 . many TGTGCCAGCCTACAGGACAGAAAGGGTCAGCCCCAGCATTTT CASLQDRKGQPQHF
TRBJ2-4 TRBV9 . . TGTGCCAGCAGCCCCCAACCCGCGCACCTAGCCAAAAACATTCAGTACTTC CASSPQPAHLAKNIQYF
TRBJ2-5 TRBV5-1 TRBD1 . TGCGCCAGCAGCCTTATCGGACAGGGGGGACAAGAGACCCAGTACTTC CASSLIGQGGQETQYF
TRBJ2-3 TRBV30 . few TGTGCCTGGAGTGTGGGCCGAGATACGCAGTATTTT CAWSVGRDTQYF
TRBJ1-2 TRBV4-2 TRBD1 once TGTGCCAGCAGCTCCCCAGGGGGCTCCTCCGGCTACACCTTC CASSSPGGSSGYTF
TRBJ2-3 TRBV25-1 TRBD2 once TGTGCCAGCACTAGCGGGGGAGATACGCAGTATTTT CASTSGGDTQYF
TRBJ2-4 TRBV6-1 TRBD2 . TGTGCCAGCAGTGTCCCGGGACTAGCGGGGTTAGCCAAAAACATTCAGTGCTTC CASSVPGLAGLAKNIQCF
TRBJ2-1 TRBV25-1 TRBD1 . TGTGCCAGCAGTCCCCGGGACAGGTTGGTCTTC CASSPRDRLVF
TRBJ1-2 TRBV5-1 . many TGCGCCAGCAGTAGGCAGCCCAAGGATGGCTACACCTTC CASSRQPKDGYTF
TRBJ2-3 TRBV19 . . TGTGCCAGTAGTATAATGAGGTCAGATACGCAGTATTTT CASSIMRSDTQYF
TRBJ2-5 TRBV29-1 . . TGCAGCGTTGACCGGGACCGTCAAGAGACCCAGTACTTC CSVDRDRQETQYF
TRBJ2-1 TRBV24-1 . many TGTGCCACCAGTGATTTTCGAGATGAGCAGTTCTTC CATSDFRDEQFF
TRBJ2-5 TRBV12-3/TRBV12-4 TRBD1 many TGTGCCAGCACCCGACGCGCCGGGACAGGGGAGGGGGAGACCCAGTACTTC CASTRRAGTGEGETQYF
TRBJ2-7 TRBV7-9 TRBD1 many TGTGCCAGCAGCTCCCATGGGACAGGGGGCTACGAGCAGTACTTC CASSSHGTGGYEQYF
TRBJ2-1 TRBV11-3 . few TGTGCCAGCAGCTTAGAAAAGGGGGCGGGAGCTTACAATGAGCAGTTCTTC CASSLEKGAGAYNEQFF
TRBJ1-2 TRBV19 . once TGTGCCAGCGGGACTAGCCCTGGAAACACCTTC CASGTSPGNTF
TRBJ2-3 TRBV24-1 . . TGTGCCACCAGTGATCCTTACAGGGCAGATACGCAGTATTTT CATSDPYRADTQYF
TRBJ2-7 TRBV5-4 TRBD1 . TGTGCCAGCAGCCAAACAGGGGGCGTCGAGCAGTACTTC CASSQTGGVEQYF